The next 17 T cell receptor beta chains were all read from a single sample in a study of T cells in women clearing cervical HPV infection. The protocol was immunoSEQ multiplex PCR, while the TCRdb copy is restricted to in-frame clones and leaves out a portion. In total, the table holds tens of thousands of clones. The sample consisted of blood buffy coat. Source of these receptors: a woman aged 18 to 75 with a cervical HPV16 infection that either progressed to CIN3+ or cleared (not recorded which).

Of note for this clone: From the germline J gene comes the end of the CDR3, since the read stops 3 residues before it. The chain couples TRBV2 to TRBJ1-5; maybe TRBD1 (6 bases). Trimming shortened V by 8 bases and J by 4 bases, and 21 bases separated the two germline ends. Germline V lookup: CDR1 SNHLY, CDR2 FYNNEI. This CDR3 is 16 amino acids long. The part of the CDR3 DNA that was read is TGTGCCAGCTCCGGGACGGCAGGGGCTAAGAATCAGCCC. This sequence encodes CASSGTAGAKNQP. The full CDR3 is CASSGTAGAKNQPQHF.

On this clone: The read stops 3 residues short of the end of the CDR3; the missing end is completed from the germline J gene. This chain connects TRBV2 to TRBJ2-5; 11 nucleotides match TRBD1. The J segment lost 4 bases and the V segment lost 5 bases, leaving 12 bases of the junction unmatched. CDR3 length: 17 amino acids. Germline CDR1 and CDR2: SNHLY and FYNNEI. This CDR3 reads CASSIGQGAPVRETQYF. CDR3 bases read: TGTGCCAGCAGTATAGGACAGGGGGCGCCCGTGAGAGAGACC.

A remark on this clone: The observed sequence ends 3 residues before the CDR3 terminus, with the missing tail filled in from the germline J gene. The chain uses TRBV5-1 and TRBJ2-2, with TRBD2 identical over 7 bases. V dropped 2 bases and J dropped 6; count of bases not matched to a gene: 7. The germline CDR1 and CDR2 sequences are SGHRS and YFSETQ. This CDR3 comprises 15 residues. The covered CDR3 bases are TGCGCCAGCAGCTTCCAAGCGGGGCTGGCCGGGGAG. Its protein is CASSFQAGLAGE. The whole CDR3 sequence is CASSFQAGLAGELFF.

To note about this clone: With the read ending 3 residues before the CDR3 end, the germline J gene is used to fill in that end. This sequence joins TRBV7-9 and TRBJ1-2; D unclear. CDR3 length: 13 amino acids. Germline V gene lookup returns CDR1 SEHNR and CDR2 FQNEAQ (reference sequence). Incomplete CDR3 DNA: TGTGCCAGCAGCTTAGTACCCTCCTACGAC. Its protein is CASSLVPSYD. The whole CDR3 region reads CASSLVPSYDYTF.

Remarks on this clone: The read gets to within 3 residues of the CDR3 end, and the germline J gene fills in the rest. The V gene is TRBV2, the J gene TRBJ2-1, with 7 bases identical to TRBD1. With 5 bases clipped from V and 5 bases from J, the junction kept 6 bases outside the gene matches. The CDR3 totals 14 residues. The germline V gene encodes CDR1 SNHLY and CDR2 FYNNEI. The CDR3 spells CASSLRTGNNEQFF. The DNA read from the CDR3 is TGTGCCAGCAGTCTAAGGACAGGCAACAATGAG. The full variable domain, its missing parts supplied by reference TRBV2 and TRBJ2-1, is EPEVTQTPSHQVTQMGQEVILRCVPISNHLYFYWYRQILGQKVEFLVSFYNNEISEKSEIFDDQFSVERPDGSNFTLKIRSTKLEDSAMYFCASSLRTGNNEQFFGPGTRLTVL.

Details on this clone: With the read ending 3 residues before the CDR3 end, the germline J gene is used to fill in that end. The rearrangement uses TRBV18 and TRBJ2-7; D perhaps matches TRBD1 (9 bases). Trimming took 3 bases from V and 3 from J, leaving 27 bases between them. There are 19 residues in the CDR3. Germline V gene lookup returns CDR1 KGHSH and CDR2 LQKENI. This chain's CDR3 is CASSPSGQGTRGGNYEQYF. The covered CDR3 bases are TGTGCCAGCTCACCGTCAGGACAGGGGACTCGCGGGGGGAACTACGAG.

Details on this clone: Read data end 3 residues before the CDR3 end; the end is taken from the germline J gene. The rearrangement joins TRBV5-6 to TRBJ2-3; D remains unclear. The CDR3 consists of 12 residues. Germline CDR1 SGHDT, CDR2 YYEEEE. Trimming cost V 4 bases and J 2 bases, with 5 bases left between them. This chain's CDR3 is CASSPYTDTQYF. Incomplete CDR3 DNA: TGTGCCAGCAGCCCTTACACAGATACG.

A note on this clone: The read halts 3 residues ahead of the CDR3 end, with the missing end drawn from the germline J gene. The rearrangement uses TRBV18 and TRBJ1-2; the D gene is possibly TRBD1 (5 bases). The CDR3 runs to 15 residues. Germline values: CDR1 KGHSH, CDR2 LQKENI. CDR3 DNA, as far as it was read: TGTGCCAGCTCACCCGCAGGGTCCTCCTACAATGAC. It translates to CASSPAGSSYND. The entire CDR3 protein is CASSPAGSSYNDYTF.

A remark on this clone: The read comes to an end 3 residues before the CDR3 does, leaving the germline J gene to fill in the end. The chain joins TRBV2 to TRBJ2-3, with a possible D match to TRBD1 (6 bases). The germline gives CDR1 SNHLY, CDR2 FYNNEI. The CDR3 totals 15 residues. Incomplete CDR3 DNA: TGTGCCAGCAGTTACAGGGACCTCTCCCAAGAGACG. Its translation is CASSYRDLSQET. The whole CDR3 reads CASSYRDLSQETQYF.

Details on this clone: The sequence runs out 3 residues before the end of the CDR3; the remainder is reconstructed from the germline J gene. V gene TRBV19 combines with J gene TRBJ1-2, with a possible D match to TRBD1 (5 bases). The CDR3 is 14 residues long. Germline lookup yields CDR1 LNHDA and CDR2 SQIVND (reference sequence). The CDR3 region is CASSIDPRESGYTF. Partial CDR3 DNA: TGTGCCAGTAGTATAGACCCCAGGGAAAGCGGC.

To note about this clone: The read is 3 residues too short to cover the CDR3 end, so that end is filled in from the germline J gene. The chain links TRBV7-3 to TRBJ1-1; D gene ambiguous. Deletions cut 2 bases from V and 3 bases from J, with 19 bases between. The V gene's germline CDR1 is SGHTA and CDR2 FQGTGA. This CDR3 has 17 amino acids. The sequenced part of the CDR3 DNA is TGTGCCAGCAGCTTACAGTGGGCTCGGAAGCTGTACACTGAA. It specifies CASSLQWARKLYTE. The entire CDR3 protein reads CASSLQWARKLYTEAFF.

As to this clone: Read sequence stops 3 residues before the CDR3 end, and the germline J gene provides the missing end. The chain has TRBV7-7 and TRBJ2-3; 14 bases match TRBD2. This CDR3 spans 16 amino acids. The germline V gene encodes CDR1 SSHAT and CDR2 FNYEAQ (reference sequence). CDR3 sequence: CASSSGLAGGKETQYF. The part of the CDR3 DNA that was read is TGTGCCAGCAGCTCCGGACTAGCGGGGGGAAAAGAGACG.

On this clone itself: The CDR3 end falls 3 residues outside the read, so it is completed with the germline J gene. The chain uses TRBV23-1 and TRBJ2-4; a weak D match, TRBD1 (6 bases). TRBV23-1 has ORF status, its function being uncertain. Trimming pared 3 bases from V and 4 bases from J, leaving 16 bases between. The CDR3 runs to 16 residues. The CDR3 bases that were read are TGCGCCAGCAGTCAGGTTATCGGACAGCCAAAAAACATT. Its translation: CASSQVIGQPKNI. The entire CDR3 is CASSQVIGQPKNIQYF.

Comments on this clone: The read terminates 3 residues ahead of where the CDR3 ends, so the germline J gene completes it. V is TRBV2 and J is TRBJ2-3; 7 bases map to TRBD1. The CDR3 has 14 amino acids. Looked up from germline, CDR1 is SNHLY and CDR2 is FYNNEI. With V trimmed by 4 bases and J by 3 bases, 4 bases remained unmatched. The CDR3 loop is CASSVRGRTDTQYF. CDR3 DNA (partial): TGTGCCAGCAGTGTTAGGGGGCGAACAGATACG. Drawing the rest from reference TRBV2 and TRBJ2-3, the complete variable domain is EPEVTQTPSHQVTQMGQEVILRCVPISNHLYFYWYRQILGQKVEFLVSFYNNEISEKSEIFDDQFSVERPDGSNFTLKIRSTKLEDSAMYFCASSVRGRTDTQYFGPGTRLTVL.

About this clone: The read falls 3 residues short of the CDR3 end, and the missing part is taken from the germline J gene. This chain links TRBV7-7 with TRBJ2-3; tentative D call: TRBD2 (5 bases). The V gene's germline CDR1 is SSHAT and CDR2 FNYEAQ (reference sequence). V lost 1 base to trimming and J lost 0 bases, with 11 bases between them. The CDR3 has 16 residues. CDR3 in amino acids: CASSLVPSGSTDTQYF. The CDR3 DNA, read in part, is TGTGCCAGCAGCTTAGTTCCCAGCGGTAGCACAGATACG.

With respect to this clone: The missing CDR3 end, 3 residues past where the read stops, is filled in from the germline J gene. The V gene is TRBV7-3, the J gene TRBJ1-1, with 8 bases matching TRBD1. The ends lost 1 base at V and 4 bases at J; junction bases unmatched: 5. There are 15 residues in the CDR3. Germline V gene lookup returns CDR1 SGHTA and CDR2 FQGTGA. CDR3 bases read: TGTGCCAGCAGCTTAAGGGCAGGGGGCATCACTGAA. This sequence encodes CASSLRAGGITE. The full CDR3 protein reads CASSLRAGGITEAFF.

A note on this clone: The read comes to an end 3 residues before the CDR3 does, leaving the germline J gene to fill in the end. V is TRBV5-1 and J is TRBJ2-1; 7 nucleotides align to TRBD1. CDR1 and CDR2 from the germline V gene are SGHRS and YFSETQ. The CDR3 runs to 15 residues. V lost 4 bases to trimming and J lost 2 bases; unmatched junction nucleotides: 6. Partial CDR3 DNA: TGCGCCAGCAGCCCGGGACAGCTTACCTACAATGAG. It specifies CASSPGQLTYNE. The whole CDR3 sequence reads CASSPGQLTYNEQFF.